One TCR beta chain is described in this entry. The target antigen is unknown. The assay was immunoSEQ multiplex PCR, and TCRdb's table has in-frame clones only and misses some. The table shows about 150,000 clones, with 80% to 95% occurring only once. This sample stems from a study of T cell responses to AZD1222 COVID-19 vaccine. Study-wide results and limits: Spike-specific TCR breadth and depth were elevated following two AZD1222 doses. Recipients of AZD1222 seropositive at baseline numbered only 5 to 7. Repertoires in all cases were sampled only once the peak T cell response had passed.

This CDR3 spans 13 amino acids. V was clipped by 5 bases and J by 6 bases, with 14 bases between them. Germline V gene lookup returns CDR1 PRHDT and CDR2 FYEKMQ (reference sequence). This chain connects TRBV13 to TRBJ2-7; perhaps D is TRBD1 or TRBD2 (5 bases each). The TCR originated in an adult who received the AZD1222 COVID-19 vaccine. This specimen consisted of peripheral blood, obtained 28 days after the second AZD1222 dose. This CDR3 reads CASSLGPDREQYF. The CDR3 DNA sequence: TGTGCCAGCAGCCTGGGACCGGATCGCGAGCAGTACTTC.